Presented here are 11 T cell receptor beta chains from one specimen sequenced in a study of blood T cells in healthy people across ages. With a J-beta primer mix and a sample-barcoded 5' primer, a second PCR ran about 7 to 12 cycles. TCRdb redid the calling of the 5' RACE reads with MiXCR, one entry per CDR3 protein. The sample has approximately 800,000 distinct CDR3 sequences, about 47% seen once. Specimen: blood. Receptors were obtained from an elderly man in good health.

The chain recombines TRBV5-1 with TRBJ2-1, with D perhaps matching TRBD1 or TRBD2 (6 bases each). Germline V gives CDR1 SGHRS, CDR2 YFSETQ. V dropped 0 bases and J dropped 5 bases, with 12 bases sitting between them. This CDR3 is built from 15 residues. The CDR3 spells CASSLAGGQDNEQFF. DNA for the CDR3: TGCGCCAGCAGCTTGGCCGGGGGCCAAGACAATGAGCAGTTCTTC.

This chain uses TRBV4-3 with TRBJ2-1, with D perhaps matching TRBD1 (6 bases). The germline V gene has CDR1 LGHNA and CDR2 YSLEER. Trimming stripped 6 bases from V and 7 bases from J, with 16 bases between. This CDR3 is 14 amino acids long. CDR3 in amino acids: CASRQNRAPNEQFF. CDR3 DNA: TGCGCCAGCAGACAAAACAGGGCGCCGAATGAGCAGTTCTTC.

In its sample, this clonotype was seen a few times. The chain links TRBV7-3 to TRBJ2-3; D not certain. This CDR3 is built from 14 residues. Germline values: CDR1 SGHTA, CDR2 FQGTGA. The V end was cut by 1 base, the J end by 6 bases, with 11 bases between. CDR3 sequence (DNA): TGTGCCAGCAGCTTAATAGGAAGTGTTGATACGCAGTATTTT. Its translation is CASSLIGSVDTQYF. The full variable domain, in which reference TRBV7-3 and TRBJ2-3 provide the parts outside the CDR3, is GAGVSQTPSNKVTEKGKYVELRCDPISGHTALYWYRQSLGQGPEFLIYFQGTGAADDSGLPNDRFFAVRPEGSVSTLKIQRTERGDSAVYLCASSLIGSVDTQYFGPGTRLTVL.

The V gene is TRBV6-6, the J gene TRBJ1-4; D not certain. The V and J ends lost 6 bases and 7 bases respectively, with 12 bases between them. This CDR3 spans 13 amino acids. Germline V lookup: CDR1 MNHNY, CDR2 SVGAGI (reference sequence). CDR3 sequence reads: CASSPSSAEKLFF. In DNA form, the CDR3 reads TGTGCCAGCAGCCCATCTTCCGCTGAAAAACTGTTTTTT.

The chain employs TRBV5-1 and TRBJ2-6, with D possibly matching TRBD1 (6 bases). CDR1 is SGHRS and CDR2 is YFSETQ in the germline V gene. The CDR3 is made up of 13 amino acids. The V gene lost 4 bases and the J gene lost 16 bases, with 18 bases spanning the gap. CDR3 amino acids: CASSAWTANQLTF. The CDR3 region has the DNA TGCGCCAGCAGCGCCTGGACAGCCAACCAGCTGACTTTC.

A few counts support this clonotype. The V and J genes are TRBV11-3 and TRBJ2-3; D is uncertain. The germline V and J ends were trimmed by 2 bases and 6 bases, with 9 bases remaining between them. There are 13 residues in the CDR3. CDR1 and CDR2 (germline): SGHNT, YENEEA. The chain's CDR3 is CASSLSYRDTQYF. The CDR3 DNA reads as TGTGCCAGCAGCTTATCTTACCGGGATACGCAGTATTTT.

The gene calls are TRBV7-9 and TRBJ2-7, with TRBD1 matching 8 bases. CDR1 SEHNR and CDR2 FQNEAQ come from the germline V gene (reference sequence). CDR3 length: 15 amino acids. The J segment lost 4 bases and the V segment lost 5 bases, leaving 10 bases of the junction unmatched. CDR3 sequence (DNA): TGTGCCAGCAGCCCGCAGGGACAGGTGAATTACGAGCAGTACTTC. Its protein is CASSPQGQVNYEQYF.

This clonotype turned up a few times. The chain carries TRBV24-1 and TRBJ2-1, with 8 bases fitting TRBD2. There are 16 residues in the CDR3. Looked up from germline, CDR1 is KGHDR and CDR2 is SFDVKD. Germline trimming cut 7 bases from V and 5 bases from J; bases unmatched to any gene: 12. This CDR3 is CATSLRGAGAHNEQFF. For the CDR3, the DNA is TGTGCCACCAGCCTCAGGGGAGCGGGAGCGCACAATGAGCAGTTCTTC.

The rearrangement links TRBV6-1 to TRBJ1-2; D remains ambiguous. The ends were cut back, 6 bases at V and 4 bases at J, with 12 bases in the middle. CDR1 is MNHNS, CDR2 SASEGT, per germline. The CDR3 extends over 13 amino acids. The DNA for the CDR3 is TGTGCCAGCAGCCCGAACGGTCTCTATGGCTACACCTTC. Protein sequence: CASSPNGLYGYTF.

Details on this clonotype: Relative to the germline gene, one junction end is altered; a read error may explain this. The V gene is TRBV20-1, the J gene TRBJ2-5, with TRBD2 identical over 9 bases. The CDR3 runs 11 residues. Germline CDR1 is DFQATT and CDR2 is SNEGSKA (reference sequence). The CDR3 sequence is CSWAGGESQYF. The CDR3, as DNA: TGTTCGTGGGCGGGAGGGGAATCCCAGTACTTC.

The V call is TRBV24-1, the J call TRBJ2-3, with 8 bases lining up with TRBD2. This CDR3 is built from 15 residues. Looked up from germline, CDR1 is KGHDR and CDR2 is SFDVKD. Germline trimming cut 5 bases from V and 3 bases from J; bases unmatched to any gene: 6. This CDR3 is CATSATGGPTDTQYF. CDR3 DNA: TGTGCCACCAGTGCGACGGGAGGGCCAACAGATACGCAGTATTTT.